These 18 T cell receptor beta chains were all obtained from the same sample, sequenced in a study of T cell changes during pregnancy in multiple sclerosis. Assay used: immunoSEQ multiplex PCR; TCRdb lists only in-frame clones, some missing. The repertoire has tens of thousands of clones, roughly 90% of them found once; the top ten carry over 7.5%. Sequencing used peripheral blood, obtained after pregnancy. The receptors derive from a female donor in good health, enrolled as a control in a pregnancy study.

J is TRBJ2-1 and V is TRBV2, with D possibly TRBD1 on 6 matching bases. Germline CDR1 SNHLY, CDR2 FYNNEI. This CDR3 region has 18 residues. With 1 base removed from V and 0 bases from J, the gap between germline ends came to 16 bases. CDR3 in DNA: TGTGCCAGCAGTGAAGTCCCGGGACACTTACGCTCCTACAATGAGCAGTTCTTC. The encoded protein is CASSEVPGHLRSYNEQFF.

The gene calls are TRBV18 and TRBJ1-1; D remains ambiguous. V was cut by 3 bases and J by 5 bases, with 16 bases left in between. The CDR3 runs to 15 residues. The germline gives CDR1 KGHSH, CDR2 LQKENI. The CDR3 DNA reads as TGTGCCAGCTCACCCCAAAGTAGAAGGAGGACTGAAGCTTTCTTT. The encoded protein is CASSPQSRRRTEAFF.

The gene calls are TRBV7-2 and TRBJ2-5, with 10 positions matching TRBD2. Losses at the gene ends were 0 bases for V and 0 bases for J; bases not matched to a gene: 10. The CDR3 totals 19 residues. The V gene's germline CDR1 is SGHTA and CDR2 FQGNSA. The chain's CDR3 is CASSLAKFTSGAYQETQYF. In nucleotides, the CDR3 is TGTGCCAGCAGCTTAGCCAAGTTCACTAGCGGGGCGTACCAAGAGACCCAGTACTTC.

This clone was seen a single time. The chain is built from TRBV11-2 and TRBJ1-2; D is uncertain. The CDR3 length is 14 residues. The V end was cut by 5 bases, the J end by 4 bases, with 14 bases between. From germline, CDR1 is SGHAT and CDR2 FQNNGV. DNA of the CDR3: TGTGCCAGCAGCCCCGTGGCGGTCCGCTATGGCTACACCTTC. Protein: CASSPVAVRYGYTF.

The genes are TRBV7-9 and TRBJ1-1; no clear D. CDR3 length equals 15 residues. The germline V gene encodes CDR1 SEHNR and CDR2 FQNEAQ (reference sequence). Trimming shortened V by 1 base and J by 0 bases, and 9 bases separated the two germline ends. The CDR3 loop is CASSLDSRLNTEAFF. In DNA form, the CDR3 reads TGTGCCAGCAGCTTAGACAGCCGATTGAACACTGAAGCTTTCTTT.

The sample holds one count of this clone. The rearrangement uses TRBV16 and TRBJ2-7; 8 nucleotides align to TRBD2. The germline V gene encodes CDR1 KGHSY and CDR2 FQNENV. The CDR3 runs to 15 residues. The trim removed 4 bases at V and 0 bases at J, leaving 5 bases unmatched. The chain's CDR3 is CASSLLAGSSYEQYF. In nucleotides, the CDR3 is TGTGCCAGCAGCCTATTAGCGGGGAGCTCCTACGAGCAGTACTTC.

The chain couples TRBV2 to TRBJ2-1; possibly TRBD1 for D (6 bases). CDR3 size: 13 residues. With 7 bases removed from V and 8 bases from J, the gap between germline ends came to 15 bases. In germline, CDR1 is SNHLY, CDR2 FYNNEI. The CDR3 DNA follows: TGTGCCAGCAAAGGACAGACTTCCTATGAGCAGTTCTTC. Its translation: CASKGQTSYEQFF.

CDR3 loop: CASSTFDRGNSPLHF. CDR3 coding DNA: TGTGCCAGCAGTACCTTCGACAGGGGAAATTCACCCCTCCACTTT. The chain is built from TRBV6-5 and TRBJ1-6, with 8 positions matching TRBD1. Germline loops: CDR1 MNHEY, CDR2 SVGAGI. The CDR3 spans 15 residues. The ends lost 5 bases at V and 7 bases at J; junction bases unmatched: 7.

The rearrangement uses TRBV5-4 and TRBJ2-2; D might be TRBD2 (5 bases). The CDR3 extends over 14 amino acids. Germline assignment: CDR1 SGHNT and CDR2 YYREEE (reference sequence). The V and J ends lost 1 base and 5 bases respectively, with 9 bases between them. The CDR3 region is CASSLKSGTGELFF. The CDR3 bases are TGTGCCAGCAGCTTGAAGAGCGGTACCGGGGAGCTGTTTTTT.

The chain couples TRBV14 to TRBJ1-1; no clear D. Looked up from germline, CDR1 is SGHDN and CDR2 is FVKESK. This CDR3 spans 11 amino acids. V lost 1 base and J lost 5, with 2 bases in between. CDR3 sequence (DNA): TGTGCCAGCAGCCAAGTAACTGAAGCTTTCTTT. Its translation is CASSQVTEAFF.

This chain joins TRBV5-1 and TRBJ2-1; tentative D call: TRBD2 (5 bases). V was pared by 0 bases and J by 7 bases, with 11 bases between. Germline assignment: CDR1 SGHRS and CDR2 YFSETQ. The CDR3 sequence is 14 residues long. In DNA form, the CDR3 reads TGCGCCAGCAGCTTGGCACTAGTGGTAAATGAGCAGTTCTTC. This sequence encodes CASSLALVVNEQFF.

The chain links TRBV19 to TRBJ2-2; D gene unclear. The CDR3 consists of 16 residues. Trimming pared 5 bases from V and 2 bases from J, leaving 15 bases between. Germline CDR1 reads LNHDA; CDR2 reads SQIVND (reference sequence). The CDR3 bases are TGTGCCAGTAGTCCCCCGAACAAACCCAACACCGGGGAGCTGTTTTTT. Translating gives CASSPPNKPNTGELFF.

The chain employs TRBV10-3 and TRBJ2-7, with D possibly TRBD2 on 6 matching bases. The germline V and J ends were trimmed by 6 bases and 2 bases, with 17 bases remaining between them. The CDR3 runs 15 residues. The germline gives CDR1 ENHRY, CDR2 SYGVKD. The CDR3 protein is CAIREGLEVAYEQYF. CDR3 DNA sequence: TGTGCCATCAGAGAGGGACTGGAGGTAGCCTACGAGCAGTACTTC.

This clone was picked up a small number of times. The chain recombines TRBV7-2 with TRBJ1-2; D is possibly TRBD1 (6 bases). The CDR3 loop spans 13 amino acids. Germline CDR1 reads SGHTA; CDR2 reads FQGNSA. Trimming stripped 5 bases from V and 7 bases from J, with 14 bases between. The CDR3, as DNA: TGTGCCAGCAGCCCCCCGGGGGGCCTTGGCTACACCTTC. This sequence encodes CASSPPGGLGYTF.

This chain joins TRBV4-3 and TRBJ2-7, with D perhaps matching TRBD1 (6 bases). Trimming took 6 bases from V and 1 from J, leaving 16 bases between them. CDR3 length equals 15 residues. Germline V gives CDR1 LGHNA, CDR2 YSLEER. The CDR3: CASSPSPTGSYEQYF. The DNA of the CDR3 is TGCGCCAGCAGTCCATCGCCGACAGGTTCCTACGAGCAGTACTTC.

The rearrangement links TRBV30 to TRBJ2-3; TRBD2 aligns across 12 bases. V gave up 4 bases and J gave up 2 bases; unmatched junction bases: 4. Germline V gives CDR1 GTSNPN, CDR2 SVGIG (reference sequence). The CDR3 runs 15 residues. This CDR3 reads CAWMGLAGVTDTQYF. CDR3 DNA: TGTGCCTGGATGGGACTAGCGGGCGTCACAGATACGCAGTATTTT.

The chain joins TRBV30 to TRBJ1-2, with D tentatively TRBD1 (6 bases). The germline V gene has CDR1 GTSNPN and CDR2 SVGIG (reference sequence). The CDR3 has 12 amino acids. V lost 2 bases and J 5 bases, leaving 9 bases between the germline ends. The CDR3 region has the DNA TGTGCCTGGAGTAGGGGGATTTATGGCTACACCTTC. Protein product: CAWSRGIYGYTF.

In DNA, the CDR3 is TGTGCCACCAGCAGGGACAGGGGGCTTTCGAATGAGCAGTTCTTC. It is translated as CATSRDRGLSNEQFF. V and J are TRBV15 and TRBJ2-1; TRBD1 matches at 11 bases. The V gene's germline CDR1 is LNHNV and CDR2 YYDKDF (reference sequence). V dropped 3 bases and J dropped 7; count of bases not matched to a gene: 5. This CDR3 has 15 amino acids.